The clone carrying this TCR beta chain turned up a few times. Its antigen is undetermined. This record comes from a study of identical twins. In TCRdb, the 5' RACE reads were re-called with MiXCR into one record per CDR3 protein. The sample has around 550,000 distinct CDR3 sequences; around 15% are singletons. Study-wide results and caveats: Insertion counts were lower in abundant cord blood beta clonotypes, a trend that memory repertoires did not show.

Germline-derived CDR1 and CDR2 are LGHDT and YNNKEL (reference sequence). The CDR3 covers 17 residues. V was trimmed by 2 bases and J by 1 base, leaving 17 bases between them. Separately, the same data were catalogued under a study of yellow fever vaccine responses in identical twins. That source adds: Each twin's T cell response to the vaccine was reported to look partly convergent and partly personalized.

Input material: CD4+ T cells sorted from blood. The chain couples TRBV3-1 to TRBJ1-1; D call uncertain. This TCR was recovered from a woman between 18 and 30 years old in good health. CDR3 loop: CASSQRNLGSTNTEAFF. Written as DNA, the CDR3 is TGTGCCAGCAGCCAACGAAACCTCGGGTCTACGAACACTGAAGCTTTCTTT.